The sequence of this TCR beta chain was determined in a study of T cells in women clearing cervical HPV infection. General study points: Controls had more TRBV6-7 (approximately 0.15%) than cases (roughly 0.11%). Effector/memory and HPV-specific T cells were not isolated, and association timing is unknown.

A remark on this clone: Its specificity is not known. The missing CDR3 end, 3 residues past where the read stops, is filled in from the germline J gene.

The CDR3 runs to 17 residues. After removal of 0 bases from V and 2 bases from J, the junction contained 6 bases not matched to a gene. Germline V CDR1 and CDR2: LGHNT, FRNRAP. Average input was about 1.2 ug genomic DNA for immunoSEQ TCR beta CDR3 amplification. Libraries were prepared by immunoSEQ multiplex PCR; TCRdb keeps only in-frame clonotypes and omits some of them. Its table records about 30,000 clones. The material sequenced was blood buffy coat. The source of this sequence is a woman aged 18-70 years with a cervical HPV16 infection that either progressed to CIN3+ or cleared (not recorded which). The chain links TRBV12-5 to TRBJ2-7, with TRBD2 identical over 11 bases. Here the CDR3 reads CASGLVTSGSIPYEQYF. The DNA read from the CDR3 is TGTGCTAGTGGTTTGGTAACTAGCGGGAGTATCCCCTACGAG.